This TCR beta chain is drawn from a study of cytomegalovirus exposure and HLA in healthy donors. The PCR used 60 Vbeta and 13 Jbeta primers. Here immunoSEQ multiplex PCR was the method, and the copy in TCRdb shows in-frame clones only, minus some. The data contain about 170,000 clones, about 80% of them singletons. This receptor was identified in a woman aged 30 to 39 in good health and CMV-seropositive. Sequencing used PBMCs.

CDR3: CASSLDGASYEQYF. The CDR3 DNA reads TGTGCCAGCAGCTTGGATGGGGCCTCCTACGAGCAGTACTTC. The V and J genes are TRBV5-4 and TRBJ2-7; perhaps TRBD1 as D (5 bases). The germline V gene encodes CDR1 SGHNT and CDR2 YYREEE (reference sequence). Trimming cost V 0 bases and J 0 bases, with 7 bases left between them. The CDR3 is made up of 14 amino acids.